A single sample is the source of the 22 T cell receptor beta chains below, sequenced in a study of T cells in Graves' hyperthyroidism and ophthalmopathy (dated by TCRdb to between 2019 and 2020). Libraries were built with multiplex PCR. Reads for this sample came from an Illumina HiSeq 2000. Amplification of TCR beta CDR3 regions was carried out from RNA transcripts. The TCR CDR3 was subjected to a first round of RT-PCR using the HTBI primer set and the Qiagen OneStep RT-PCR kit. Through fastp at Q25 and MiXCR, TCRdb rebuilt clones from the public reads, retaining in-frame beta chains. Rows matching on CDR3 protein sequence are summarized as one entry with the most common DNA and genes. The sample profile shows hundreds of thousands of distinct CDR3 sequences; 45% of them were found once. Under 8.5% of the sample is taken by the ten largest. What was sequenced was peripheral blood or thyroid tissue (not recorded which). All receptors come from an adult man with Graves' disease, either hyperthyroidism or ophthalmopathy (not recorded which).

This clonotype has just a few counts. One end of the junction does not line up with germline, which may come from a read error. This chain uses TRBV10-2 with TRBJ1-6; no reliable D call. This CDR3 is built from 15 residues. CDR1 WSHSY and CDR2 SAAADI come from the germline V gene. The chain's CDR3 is CASSLPLGVSSPLHF. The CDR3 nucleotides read TGTGCCAGCAGTTTGCCTTTGGGCGTCTCGTCACCCCTCCACTTT.

In DNA form, the CDR3 reads TGTGCCACCAGGGCGGGGGATTCCGGACAGGATCAAGAGACCCAGTACTTC. It translates to CATRAGDSGQDQETQYF. J is TRBJ2-5 and V is TRBV24-1; D possibly uses TRBD1 or TRBD2 (7 bases each). The CDR3 is 17 residues long. The V and J ends lost 7 bases and 2 bases respectively, with 22 bases between them. Germline V CDR1 and CDR2: KGHDR, SFDVKD.

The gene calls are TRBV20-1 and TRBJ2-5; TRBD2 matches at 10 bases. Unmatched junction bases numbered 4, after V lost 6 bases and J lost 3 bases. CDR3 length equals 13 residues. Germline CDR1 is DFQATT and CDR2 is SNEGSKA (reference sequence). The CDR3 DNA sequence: TGCAGTGCCGGGACTAGCGCGGAAGAGACCCAGTACTTC. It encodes CSAGTSAEETQYF.

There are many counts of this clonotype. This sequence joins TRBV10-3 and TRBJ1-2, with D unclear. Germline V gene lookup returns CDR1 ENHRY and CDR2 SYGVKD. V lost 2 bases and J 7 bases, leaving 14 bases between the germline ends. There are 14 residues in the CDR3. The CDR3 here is CAISEPRLTGGYTF. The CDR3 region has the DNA TGTGCCATCAGTGAGCCGCGACTGACGGGTGGCTACACCTTC.

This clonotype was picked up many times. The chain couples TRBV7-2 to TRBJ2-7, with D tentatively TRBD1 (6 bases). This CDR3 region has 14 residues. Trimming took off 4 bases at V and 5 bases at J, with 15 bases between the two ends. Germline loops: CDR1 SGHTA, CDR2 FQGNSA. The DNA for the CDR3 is TGTGCCAGCAGCTCCCCCTGGACAGCCGACGAGCAGTACTTC. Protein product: CASSSPWTADEQYF.

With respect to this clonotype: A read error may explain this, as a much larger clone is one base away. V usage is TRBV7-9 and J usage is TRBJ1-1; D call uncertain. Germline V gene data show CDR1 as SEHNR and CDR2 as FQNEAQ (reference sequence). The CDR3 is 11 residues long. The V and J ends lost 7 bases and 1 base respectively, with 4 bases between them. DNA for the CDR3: TGTGCCAGCACGACGAACACTGAAGCTTTCTTT. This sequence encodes CASTTNTEAFF.

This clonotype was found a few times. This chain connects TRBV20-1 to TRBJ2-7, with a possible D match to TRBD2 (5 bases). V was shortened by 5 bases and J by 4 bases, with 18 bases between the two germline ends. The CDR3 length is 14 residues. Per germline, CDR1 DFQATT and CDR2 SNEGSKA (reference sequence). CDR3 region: CSAPTPGRRYEQYF. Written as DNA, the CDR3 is TGCAGTGCTCCCACGCCCGGTAGGAGGTACGAGCAGTACTTC.

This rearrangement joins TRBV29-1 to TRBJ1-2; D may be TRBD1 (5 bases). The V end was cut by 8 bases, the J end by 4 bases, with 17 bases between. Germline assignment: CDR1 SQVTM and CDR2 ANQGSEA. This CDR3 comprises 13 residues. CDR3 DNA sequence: TGCAGCTTAAGCCCGGGGCAAGGCTATGGCTACACCTTC. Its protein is CSLSPGQGYGYTF.

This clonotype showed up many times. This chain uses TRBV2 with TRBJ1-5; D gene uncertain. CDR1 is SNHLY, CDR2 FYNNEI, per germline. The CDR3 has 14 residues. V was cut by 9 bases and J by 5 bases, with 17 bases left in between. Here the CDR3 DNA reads TGTGCCAGTAGAGGAGGTGACATTTATCAGCCCCAGCATTTT. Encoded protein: CASRGGDIYQPQHF.

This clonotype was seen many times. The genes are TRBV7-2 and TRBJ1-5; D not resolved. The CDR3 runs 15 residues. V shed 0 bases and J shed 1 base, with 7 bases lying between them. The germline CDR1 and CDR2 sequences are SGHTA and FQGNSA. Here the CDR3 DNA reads TGTGCCAGCAGCTTAGCACACCTGAGCAATCAGCCCCAGCATTTT. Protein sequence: CASSLAHLSNQPQHF.

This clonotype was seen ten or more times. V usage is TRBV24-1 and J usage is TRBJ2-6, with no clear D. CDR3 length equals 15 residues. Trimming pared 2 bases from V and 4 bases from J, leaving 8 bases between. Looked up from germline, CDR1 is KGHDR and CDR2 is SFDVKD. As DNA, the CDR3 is TGTGCCACCAGTGATTCTACGACCGGGGCCAACGTCCTGACTTTC. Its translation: CATSDSTTGANVLTF.

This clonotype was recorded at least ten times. The CDR3 bases are TGTGCCAGCAAGACAAGGGATTCACCCCTCCACTTT. It specifies CASKTRDSPLHF. The chain carries TRBV2 and TRBJ1-6, with D unclear. CDR1 is SNHLY, CDR2 FYNNEI, per germline. V dropped 7 bases and J dropped 8 bases, with 9 bases sitting between them. The CDR3 is 12 amino acids.

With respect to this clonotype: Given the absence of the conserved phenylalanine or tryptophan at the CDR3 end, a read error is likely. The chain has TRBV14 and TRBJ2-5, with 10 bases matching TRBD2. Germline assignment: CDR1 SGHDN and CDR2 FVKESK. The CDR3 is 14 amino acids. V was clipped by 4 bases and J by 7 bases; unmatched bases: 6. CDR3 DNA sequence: TGTGCCAGCAGCCTCACTAGCGGGAAGGGGACCCAGTACTTA. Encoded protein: CASSLTSGKGTQYL.

The CDR3 is CASSYSLINKNTGELFF. CDR3 bases: TGTGCCAGCAGTTACTCACTTATCAATAAGAACACCGGGGAGCTGTTTTTT. This chain connects TRBV6-5 to TRBJ2-2; no firm D call. Germline assignment: CDR1 MNHEY and CDR2 SVGAGI. Trimming took off 0 bases at V and 1 base at J, with 12 bases between the two ends. The CDR3 totals 17 residues.

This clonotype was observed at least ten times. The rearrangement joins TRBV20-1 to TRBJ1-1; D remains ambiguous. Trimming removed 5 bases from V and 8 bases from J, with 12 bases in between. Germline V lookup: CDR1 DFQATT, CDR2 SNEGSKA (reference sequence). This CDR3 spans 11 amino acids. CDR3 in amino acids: CSAASTAEAFF. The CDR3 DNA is TGCAGTGCTGCCTCGACGGCGGAAGCTTTCTTT.

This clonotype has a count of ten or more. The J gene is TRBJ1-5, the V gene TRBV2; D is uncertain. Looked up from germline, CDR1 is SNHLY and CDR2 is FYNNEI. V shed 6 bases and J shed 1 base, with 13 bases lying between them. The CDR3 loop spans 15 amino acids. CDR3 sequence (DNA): TGTGCCAGCAGCCCGGGAAGTATCAGCAATCAGCCCCAGCATTTT. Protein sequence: CASSPGSISNQPQHF.

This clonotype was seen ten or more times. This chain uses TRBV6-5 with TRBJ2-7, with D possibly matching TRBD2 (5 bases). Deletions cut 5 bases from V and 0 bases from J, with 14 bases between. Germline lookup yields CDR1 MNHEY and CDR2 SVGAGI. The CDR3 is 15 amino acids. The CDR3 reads CASSVGFGNSYEQYF. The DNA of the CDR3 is TGTGCCAGCAGTGTAGGGTTCGGGAACTCCTACGAGCAGTACTTC.

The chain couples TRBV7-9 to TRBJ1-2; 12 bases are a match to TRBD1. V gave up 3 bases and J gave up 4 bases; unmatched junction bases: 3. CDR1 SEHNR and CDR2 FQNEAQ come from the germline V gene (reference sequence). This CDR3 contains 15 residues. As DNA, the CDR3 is TGTGCCAGCAGCTTGGGGACAGGGGGCCCCTATGGCTACACCTTC. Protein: CASSLGTGGPYGYTF.

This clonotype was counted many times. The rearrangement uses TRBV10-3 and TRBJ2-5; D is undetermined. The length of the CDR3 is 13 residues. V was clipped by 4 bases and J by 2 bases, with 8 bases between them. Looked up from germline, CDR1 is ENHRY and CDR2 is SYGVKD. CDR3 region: CAISGVGQETQYF. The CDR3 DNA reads TGTGCCATCAGTGGCGTCGGGCAAGAGACCCAGTACTTC.

The CDR3 loop reads CASSVGTGQETQYF. The CDR3 DNA follows: TGTGCCAGCAGCGTGGGGACAGGGCAAGAGACCCAGTACTTC. The chain couples TRBV7-8 to TRBJ2-5; 9 nucleotides line up with TRBD1. The trim removed 5 bases at V and 2 bases at J, leaving 3 bases unmatched. In germline, CDR1 is SGHVS, CDR2 FQNEAQ. This CDR3 contains 14 residues.

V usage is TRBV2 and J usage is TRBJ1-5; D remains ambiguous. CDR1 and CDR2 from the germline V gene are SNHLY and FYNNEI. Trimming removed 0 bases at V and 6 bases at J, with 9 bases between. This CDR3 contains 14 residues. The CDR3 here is CASSEAPQFQPQHF. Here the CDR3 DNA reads TGTGCCAGCAGTGAAGCGCCCCAGTTTCAGCCCCAGCATTTT.

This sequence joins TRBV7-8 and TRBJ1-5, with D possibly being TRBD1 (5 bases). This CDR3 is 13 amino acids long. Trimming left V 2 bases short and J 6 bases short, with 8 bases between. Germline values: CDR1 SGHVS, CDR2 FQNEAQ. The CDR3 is CASSLRQFQPQHF. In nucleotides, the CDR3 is TGTGCCAGCAGCTTAAGACAGTTTCAGCCCCAGCATTTT.